This is a list of T cell receptor beta chains from one sample in a study of cytomegalovirus exposure and HLA in healthy donors. Libraries were prepared by immunoSEQ multiplex PCR; TCRdb keeps only in-frame clonotypes and omits some of them. The data contain about 130,000 clones, 89% of them singletons. Sequencing input: PBMCs. Every receptor here comes from a woman aged 18-29 years in good health and CMV-seronegative. CDR3s include the opening cysteine and the closing phenylalanine or tryptophan. D genes are given only for firm matches. Only part of the rows carry a size: once, few, many, or a class if the clone is expanded.

J gene	D gene	V gene	CDR3 length	clone size	CDR3 DNA	CDR3 protein
TRBJ1-1	.	TRBV7-9	13	.	TGTGCCAGCAGTAAAGCAGGGGCGGCTGAAGCTTTCTTT	CASSKAGAAEAFF
TRBJ2-7	.	TRBV5-6	14	.	TGTGCCAGCAGCTTGGGACTAGTATCCCACGAGCAGTACTTC	CASSLGLVSHEQYF
TRBJ1-4	.	TRBV2	16	.	TGTGCCAGCAGTGAGCGGCGGCTCGCAACTAATGAAAAACTGTTTTTT	CASSERRLATNEKLFF
TRBJ1-1	TRBD1	TRBV6-5	15	.	TGTGCCAGCAGCTTAGGACAGGGAGCTGACACTGAAGCTTTCTTT	CASSLGQGADTEAFF
TRBJ1-1	.	TRBV6-5	14	.	TGTGCCAGCAGCCAAAGGACAGTCGGCACTGAAGCTTTCTTT	CASSQRTVGTEAFF
TRBJ2-1	.	TRBV2	14	.	TGTGCCAGCATTCCCGGGACTTTCTACAATGAGCAGTTCTTC	CASIPGTFYNEQFF
TRBJ1-5	TRBD1	TRBV28	16	.	TGTGCCAGCACCCTACTATCGGGACAGGGAACTCAGCCCCAGCATTTT	CASTLLSGQGTQPQHF
TRBJ2-1	TRBD2	TRBV7-8	15	.	TGTGCCAGCAGCCAAAGACTAGCAGGGCACAATGAGCAGTTCTTC	CASSQRLAGHNEQFF
TRBJ1-3	.	TRBV6-1	18	.	TGTGCCAGCAGTGGGGGACATCCAAAGGGGAGCTCTGGAAACACCATATATTTT	CASSGGHPKGSSGNTIYF
TRBJ2-2	.	TRBV6-1	14	.	TGTGCCAGCACAGCGATCGCGAACACCGGGGAGCTGTTTTTT	CASTAIANTGELFF
TRBJ1-3	TRBD1	TRBV4-3	16	.	TGCGCCAGCAGTCACGAACAGGGGGCCATGGGAAACACCATATATTTT	CASSHEQGAMGNTIYF
TRBJ2-5	.	TRBV6-5	15	.	TGTGCCAGCAGTTATGGCGGCAGAGCTCAAGAGACCCAGTACTTC	CASSYGGRAQETQYF
TRBJ2-5	TRBD1	TRBV4-3	19	once	TGCGCCAGCAGCCAAGTAGCCGGGGGGACAGGGGTCGGGGAAGAGACCCAGTACTTC	CASSQVAGGTGVGEETQYF
TRBJ1-6	.	TRBV5-1	15	.	TGCGCCAGCAGCGAGACAGGCCGCGTCAGTTCACCCCTCCACTTT	CASSETGRVSSPLHF
TRBJ2-1	.	TRBV6-1	16	.	TGTGCCAGCAGTGACGGCGGAACACCGGCCGGGAATGAGCAGTTCTTC	CASSDGGTPAGNEQFF
TRBJ1-4	.	TRBV10-3	14	.	TGTGCCATCAGTGAGATACAGGGTGCAGAAAAACTGTTTTTT	CAISEIQGAEKLFF
TRBJ1-5	.	TRBV18	14	.	TGTGCCAGCTCACCACCTGGCGGGGATCAGCCCCAGCATTTT	CASSPPGGDQPQHF
TRBJ2-7	TRBD2	TRBV5-1	14	.	TGCGCCAGCAGCCCGGCGGGGGTAGAGTACGAGCAGTACTTC	CASSPAGVEYEQYF
TRBJ2-3	TRBD2	TRBV7-2	17	once	TGTGCCAGCAGCCGAGGGGCTAGCGGGACGAGCACAGATACGCAGTATTTT	CASSRGASGTSTDTQYF
TRBJ1-1	.	TRBV6-5	15	.	TGTGCCAGCAGTTACTCGGGTCTAGCAAACACTGAAGCTTTCTTT	CASSYSGLANTEAFF
TRBJ1-2	.	TRBV11-2	12	.	TGTGCCAGCAGCAGAAAGGAGGGTGGCTACACCTTC	CASSRKEGGYTF
TRBJ2-7	TRBD2	TRBV29-1	14	.	TGCAGCGTTGCTCTGCGACTAGCGGAAGGGGAGCAGTACTTC	CSVALRLAEGEQYF
TRBJ2-6	.	TRBV6-1	15	.	TGTGCCAGCAGCACAGAGAGCTCTGGGGCCAACGTCCTGACTTTC	CASSTESSGANVLTF